Described below is a single T cell receptor (beta chain) sequence and its context. The ends lost 0 bases at V and 5 bases at J; junction bases unmatched: 6. This CDR3 is 16 amino acids long. CDR1 and CDR2 from the germline V gene are KGHDR and SFDVKD. These data come from a study of blood T cell repertoires in COVID-19. Study in general: COVID-19 samples from acute and convalescent phases originated in the United States, Italy and Spain. The cDNA or gDNA used as material had been derived from T cells, B-cell-depleted T cells, or PBMCs.

Per the original data handling: Cell counts per sample came from amplifying reference gene primers. Generated by immunoSEQ multiplex PCR, the TCRdb table keeps only in-frame clones and is missing some. That table furnishes V, J and clone size, whereas the DNA furnished D and trimming. Of 180,000 or so clones listed, 86% are singletons. Sequencing input: peripheral blood. The V and J genes are TRBV24-1 and TRBJ2-3, with 8 bases fitting TRBD1. The TCR originated in a man aged 18 to 30 with acute or convalescent COVID-19. CDR3 in DNA: TGTGCCACCAGTGATTTGGACAGGGGAATCAGAGATACGCAGTATTTT. This sequence encodes CATSDLDRGIRDTQYF.